These 10 T cell receptor beta chains originate from one sample sequenced in a study of T cell repertoires in cytomegalovirus infection. For these receptors, no antigen is known. From the reads, TCRdb called clonotypes with MiXCR, one entry per CDR3 protein. The sample includes over 55,000 distinct CDR3 sequences, 20% seen only once; the top ten take roughly 73%. The sequenced sample was CD8+ T cells from cultured PBMCs, obtained from culture after CMV antigen stimulation. All receptors come from a human donor in good health (CMV status not recorded). Some clones in this sample may be carry-over from other donors' samples.

This chain uses TRBV7-9 with TRBJ2-2; no clear D. CDR1 is SEHNR and CDR2 is FQNEAQ in the germline V gene (reference sequence). The V and J ends lost 6 bases and 4 bases respectively, with 12 bases between them. This CDR3 is 14 amino acids long. CDR3 sequence (DNA): TGTGCCAGCAGTCAAACAGACTCCACCGGGGAGCTGTTTTTT. Protein product: CASSQTDSTGELFF. Complete variable domain (other parts from reference TRBV7-9 and TRBJ2-2): DTGVSQNPRHKITKRGQNVTFRCDPISEHNRLYWYRQTLGQGPEFLTYFQNEAQLEKSRLLSDRFSAERPKGSFSTLEIQRTEQGDSAMYLCASSQTDSTGELFFGEGSRLTVL.

The rearrangement joins TRBV6-2 or TRBV6-3 to TRBJ2-7; TRBD1 or TRBD2 may be the D gene (5 bases each). The CDR3 sequence is 13 residues long. V lost 9 bases to trimming and J lost 12 bases, with 24 bases between them. From germline, CDR1 is MNHEY and CDR2 SVGEGT. The CDR3 DNA reads TGTGCCAGTAAACCCGGACATCCTTCGGGATTGTACTTC. This encodes CASKPGHPSGLYF.

The V and J genes are TRBV12-3 or TRBV12-4 and TRBJ1-5; 11 positions match TRBD1. V lost 3 bases to trimming and J lost 4 bases; unmatched junction nucleotides: 8. The CDR3 covers 17 residues. The DNA for the CDR3 is TGTGCCAGCAGTTTTCTACCGGGACAGGGGGTGAATCAGCCCCAGCATTTT. It is translated as CASSFLPGQGVNQPQHF.

There are a few counts of this clonotype. The chain uses TRBV7-9 and TRBJ2-2; no firm D call. Germline V lookup: CDR1 SEHNR, CDR2 FQNEAQ (reference sequence). V was shortened by 4 bases and J by 0 bases, with 12 bases between the two germline ends. The CDR3 is 16 residues long. CDR3 coding DNA: TGTGCCAGCAGCTCGACGACGGCTGCGAACACCGGGGAGCTGTTTTTT. Translated, it gives CASSSTTAANTGELFF. Combining the CDR3 with reference TRBV7-9 and TRBJ2-2 gives the whole variable domain DTGVSQNPRHKITKRGQNVTFRCDPISEHNRLYWYRQTLGQGPEFLTYFQNEAQLEKSRLLSDRFSAERPKGSFSTLEIQRTEQGDSAMYLCASSSTTAANTGELFFGEGSRLTVL.

This clonotype occurred a few times. The rearrangement joins TRBV4-1 to TRBJ2-3, with D unresolved. The CDR3 has 15 residues. Germline CDR1 and CDR2: MGHRA and YSYEKL. The V and J ends lost 1 base and 0 bases respectively, with 8 bases between them. The CDR3 loop is CASSQAESSTDTQYF. CDR3 nucleotides: TGCGCCAGCAGCCAAGCGGAGTCTAGCACAGATACGCAGTATTTT.

This chain links TRBV7-9 with TRBJ2-7; 12 nucleotides align to TRBD1. The CDR3 contains 13 residues. Germline values: CDR1 SEHNR, CDR2 FQNEAQ (reference sequence). The junction had 6 bases not matched to a gene; V was cut back by 10 bases and J by 5 bases. Here the CDR3 reads CATSGTGGDEQYF. The CDR3 DNA follows: TGTGCCACCTCCGGGACAGGGGGCGACGAGCAGTACTTC.

This clonotype was detected only a few times. The V gene is TRBV4-3, the J gene TRBJ2-1; maybe TRBD1 (6 bases). Germline CDR1 LGHNA, CDR2 YSLEER. The V and J ends lost 4 bases and 8 bases respectively, with 18 bases between them. This CDR3 region has 15 residues. The CDR3 reads CASSLGGRSGDEQFF. CDR3 nucleotide sequence: TGCGCCAGCAGCCTAGGGGGACGCTCCGGGGATGAGCAGTTCTTC.

This clonotype was observed a handful of times. The chain joins TRBV7-9 to TRBJ2-1; TRBD1 agrees at 8 bases. Germline CDR1 is SEHNR and CDR2 is FQNEAQ (reference sequence). The CDR3 totals 13 residues. Trimming took 3 bases from V and 10 from J; bases not matched to a gene: 5. CDR3 protein: CASSLTGEREQFF. The CDR3 nucleotides read TGTGCCAGCAGCTTGACAGGGGAACGGGAGCAGTTCTTC.

This chain connects TRBV5-6 to TRBJ2-7; D not certain. Looked up from germline, CDR1 is SGHDT and CDR2 is YYEEEE. Between the trimmed V and J ends, which lost 1 base and 5 bases, there was a span of 7 bases. The CDR3 totals 12 residues. The CDR3 sequence: CASSLNPHEQYF. The CDR3 DNA follows: TGTGCCAGCAGCTTGAACCCACACGAGCAGTACTTC.

This chain uses TRBV7-6 with TRBJ1-1; no clear D. The CDR3 sequence is 17 residues long. From germline, CDR1 is SGHVS and CDR2 FNYEAQ. The V gene lost 10 bases and the J gene lost 1 base, with 25 bases spanning the gap. CDR3 in DNA: TGTGCCACAGTGGAACCGCAAACAAAGGACGGGAACACTGAAGCTTTCTTT. Protein product: CATVEPQTKDGNTEAFF.